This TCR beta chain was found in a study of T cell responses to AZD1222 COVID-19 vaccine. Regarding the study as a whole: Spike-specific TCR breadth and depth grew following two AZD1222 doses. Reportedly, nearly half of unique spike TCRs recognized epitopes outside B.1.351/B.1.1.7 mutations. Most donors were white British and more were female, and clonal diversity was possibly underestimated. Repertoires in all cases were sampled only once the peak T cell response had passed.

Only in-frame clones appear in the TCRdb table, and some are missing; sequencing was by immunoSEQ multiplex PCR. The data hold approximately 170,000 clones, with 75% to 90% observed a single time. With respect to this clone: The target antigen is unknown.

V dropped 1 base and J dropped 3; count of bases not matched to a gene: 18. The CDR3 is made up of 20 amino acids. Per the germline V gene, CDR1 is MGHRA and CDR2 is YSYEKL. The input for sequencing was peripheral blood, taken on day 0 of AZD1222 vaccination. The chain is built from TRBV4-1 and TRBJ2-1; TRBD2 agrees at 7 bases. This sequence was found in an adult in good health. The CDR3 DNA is TGCGCCAGCAGCCAAGGGTATCTAGCGGCGATCCGAGGACTCTACAATGAGCAGTTCTTC. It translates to CASSQGYLAAIRGLYNEQFF.